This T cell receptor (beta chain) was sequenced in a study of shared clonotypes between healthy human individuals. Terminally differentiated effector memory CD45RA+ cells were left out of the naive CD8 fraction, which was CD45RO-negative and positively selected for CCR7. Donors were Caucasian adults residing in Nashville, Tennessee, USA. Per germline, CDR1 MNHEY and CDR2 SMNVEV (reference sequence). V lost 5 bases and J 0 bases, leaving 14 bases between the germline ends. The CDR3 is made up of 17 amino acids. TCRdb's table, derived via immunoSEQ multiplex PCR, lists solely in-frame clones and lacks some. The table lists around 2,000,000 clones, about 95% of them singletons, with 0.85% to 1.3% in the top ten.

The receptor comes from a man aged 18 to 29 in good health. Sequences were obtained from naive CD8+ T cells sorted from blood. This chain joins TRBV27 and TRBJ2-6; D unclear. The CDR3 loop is CASSTRTVSSGANVLTF. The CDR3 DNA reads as TGTGCCAGCAGTACCAGGACGGTATCCTCTGGGGCCAACGTCCTGACTTTC.